The next 5 T cell receptor beta chains were all read from a single sample in a study of post-analysis software for immune sequencing data. Antigen specificity for these receptors is unknown. TCR beta cDNA libraries included unique molecular identifiers. TCRdb passed the PCR reads through MiXCR, listing each CDR3 protein once. The table includes hundreds of thousands of distinct CDR3 sequences, roughly 46% detected once. Study-level findings and limits: Included in a set of five TRBV segments more frequent in patients than controls were TRBV5-6, TRBV5-1 and TRBV20-1.

The source material was blood. These receptors came from a girl aged 5-17 years with multiple sclerosis.

The rearrangement links TRBV28 to TRBJ2-7, with unresolved D. CDR3 length: 15 amino acids. With 6 bases removed from V and 2 bases from J, the gap between germline ends came to 17 bases. Germline V lookup: CDR1 MDHEN, CDR2 SYDVKM. CDR3 in DNA: TGTGCCAGCAGGGCAAAATCGGGCCCTACCTACGAGCAGTACTTC. It is translated as CASRAKSGPTYEQYF.

The gene calls are TRBV6-5 and TRBJ2-1, with 9 bases fitting TRBD2. Germline V gene lookup returns CDR1 MNHEY and CDR2 SVGAGI. The CDR3 sequence is 13 residues long. The trim removed 6 bases at V and 7 bases at J, leaving 4 bases unmatched. For the CDR3, the DNA is TGTGCCAGCAGCTGGACTAGCGATAATGAGCAGTTCTTC. Amino acids: CASSWTSDNEQFF.

This clonotype has ten or more counts. The V and J genes are TRBV7-2 and TRBJ1-2; no firm D call. The germline gives CDR1 SGHTA, CDR2 FQGNSA. V lost 2 bases and J 5 bases, leaving 12 bases between the germline ends. This CDR3 has 14 residues. CDR3 sequence (DNA): TGTGCCAGCAGCTTAAGCACAGACTCGTATGGCTACACCTTC. Amino acids: CASSLSTDSYGYTF.

This clonotype was observed a few times. This sequence joins TRBV7-8 and TRBJ2-7, with TRBD2 matching 7 bases. V gave up 1 base and J gave up 3 bases; unmatched junction bases: 9. CDR3 length: 16 residues. Germline V gives CDR1 SGHVS, CDR2 FQNEAQ. CDR3 DNA sequence: TGTGCCAGCAGCTTAGGCCCTTCGGGACTAAGCTACGAGCAGTACTTC. Encoded protein: CASSLGPSGLSYEQYF.

The chain combines TRBV5-1 with TRBJ2-4; D perhaps matches TRBD1 (5 bases). The end of the DNA fits TRBJ2-7 better, so the J call may be wrong. CDR1 and CDR2 (germline): SGHRS, YFSETQ. This CDR3 region has 14 residues. For the CDR3, the DNA is TGCGCCAGCAGCTTGGTTGGCGGACACTACGAGCAGTACTTC. Translated, it gives CASSLVGGHYEQYF.